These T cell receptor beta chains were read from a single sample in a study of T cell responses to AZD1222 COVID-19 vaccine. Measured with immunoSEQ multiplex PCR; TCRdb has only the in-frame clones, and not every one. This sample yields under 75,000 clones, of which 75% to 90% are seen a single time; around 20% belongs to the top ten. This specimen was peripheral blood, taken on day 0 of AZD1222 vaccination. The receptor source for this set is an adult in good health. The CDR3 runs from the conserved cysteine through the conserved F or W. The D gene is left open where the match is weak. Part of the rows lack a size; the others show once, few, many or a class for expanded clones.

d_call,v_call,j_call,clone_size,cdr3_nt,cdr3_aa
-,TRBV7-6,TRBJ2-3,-,TGTGCCAGCAGTCCAAGGGCGGCGACAGATACGCAGTATTTT,CASSPRAATDTQYF
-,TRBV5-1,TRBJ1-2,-,TGCGCCAGCAGCTCGGGCCAAATCAGATATGGCTACACCTTC,CASSSGQIRYGYTF
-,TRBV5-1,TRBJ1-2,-,TGCGCCAGCAGCTTGGCATCCGGGTCGTATGGCTACACCTTC,CASSLASGSYGYTF
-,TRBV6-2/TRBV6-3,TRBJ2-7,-,TGTGCCAGCAGTCACGAACTCAAACGCTACGAGCAGTACTTC,CASSHELKRYEQYF
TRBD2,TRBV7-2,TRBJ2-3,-,TGTGCCAGCAGCAAGACTAGCGGGAGTACAGATACGCAGTATTTT,CASSKTSGSTDTQYF
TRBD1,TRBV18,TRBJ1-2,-,TGTGCCAGCTCACGAGGACAGGGGTCCCTAAACTATGGCTACACCTTC,CASSRGQGSLNYGYTF
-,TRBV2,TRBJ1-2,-,TGTGCCAGCAGTGTCGGGGGCTCTTATGGCTACACCTTC,CASSVGGSYGYTF
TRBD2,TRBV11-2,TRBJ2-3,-,TGTGCCAGCAGTTTAGCGGGGACAGATACGCAGTATTTT,CASSLAGTDTQYF
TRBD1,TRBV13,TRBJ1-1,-,TGTGCCAGCAGCTTAGAAACAGGGGCGGTCTCTGAAGCTTTCTTT,CASSLETGAVSEAFF
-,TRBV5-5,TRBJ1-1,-,TGTGCCAGCAGCATGACAGCGGCGAACACTGAAGCTTTCTTT,CASSMTAANTEAFF
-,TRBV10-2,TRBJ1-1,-,TGCGCCAGCAGGGATAACACTGAAGCTTTCTTT,CASRDNTEAFF
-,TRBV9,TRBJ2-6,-,TGTGCCAGCAGCGGACATCCCTCTGGGGCCAACGTCCTGACTTTC,CASSGHPSGANVLTF
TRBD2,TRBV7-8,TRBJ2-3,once,TGTGCCAGCAGAAAACGGAGCGGGGGGCCCACAGATACGCAGTATTTT,CASRKRSGGPTDTQYF
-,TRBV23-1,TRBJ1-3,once,TGCGCCAGCAGTCAAGCCCGACCCAACTCTGGAAACACCATATATTTT,CASSQARPNSGNTIYF
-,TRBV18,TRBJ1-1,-,TGTGCCAGCTCACCTCTCAGGAACACTGAAGCTTTCTTT,CASSPLRNTEAFF
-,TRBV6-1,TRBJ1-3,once,TGTGCCAGCAGTGATCGGGGACCGAGTGGAAACACCATATATTTT,CASSDRGPSGNTIYF
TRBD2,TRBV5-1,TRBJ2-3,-,TGCGCCAGCAGCCCGGCCCGGACTAGCGGGAGACCCCCAGATACGCAGTATTTT,CASSPARTSGRPPDTQYF
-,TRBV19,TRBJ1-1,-,TGTGCCAGTAGTATTGGACGGTGGCCCATGAACACTGAAGCTTTCTTT,CASSIGRWPMNTEAFF
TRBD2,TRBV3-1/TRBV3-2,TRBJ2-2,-,TGTGCCAGCAGCCGAGGGACTACATTAACCGGGGAGCTGTTTTTT,CASSRGTTLTGELFF
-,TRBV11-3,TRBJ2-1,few,TGTGCCAGCAGTCGTATTGCGGGGTCGAACAATGAGCAGTTCTTC,CASSRIAGSNNEQFF
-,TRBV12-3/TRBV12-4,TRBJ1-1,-,TGTGCCAGCACTGGGGGACGGAACACTGAAGCTTTCTTT,CASTGGRNTEAFF
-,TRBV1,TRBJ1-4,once,TGCACCAGCAGCCGTAGAGGGAATGAAAAACTGTTTTTT,CTSSRRGNEKLFF
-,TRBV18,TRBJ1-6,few,TGTGCCAGCTCAACGACAGCGGGGGATTCACCCCTCCACTTT,CASSTTAGDSPLHF
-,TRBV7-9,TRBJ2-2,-,TGTGCCAGCGCGAGGACGGCTAACACCGGGGAGCTGTTTTTT,CASARTANTGELFF
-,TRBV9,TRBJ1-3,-,TGTGCCAGCAGCCCCGGACCCAAGGAGGACACCATATATTTT,CASSPGPKEDTIYF
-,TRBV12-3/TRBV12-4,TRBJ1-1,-,TGTGCCAGCAAGTATTCGAACACTGAAGCTTTCTTT,CASKYSNTEAFF
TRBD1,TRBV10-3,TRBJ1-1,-,TGTGCCATCAGTGAGTCGAAGGGCAGGGGGAAATGGAACACTGAAGCTTTCTTT,CAISESKGRGKWNTEAFF
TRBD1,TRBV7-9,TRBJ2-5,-,TGTGCCAGCAGCTTAGTGGTAGGGGGCGGTGAAGAGACCCAGTACTTC,CASSLVVGGGEETQYF
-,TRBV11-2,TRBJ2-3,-,TGTGCCAGCAGCTCCCGGCCCACAGATACGCAGTATTTT,CASSSRPTDTQYF
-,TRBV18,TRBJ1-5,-,TGTGCCAGCTCACCAGGGGTGAGCAATCAGCCCCAGCATTTT,CASSPGVSNQPQHF
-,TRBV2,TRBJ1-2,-,TGTGCCAGCAGCTATACCGGGACGGGTGGCTACACCTTC,CASSYTGTGGYTF
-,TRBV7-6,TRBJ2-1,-,TGTGCCAGCAGCCTTAACCCGGTAGCCAGCTTAGAGCAGTTCTTC,CASSLNPVASLEQFF
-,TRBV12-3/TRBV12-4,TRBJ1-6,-,TGTGCCAGCAGTTTATCCGGACCCCTCCACTTT,CASSLSGPLHF
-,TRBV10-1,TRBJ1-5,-,TGCGCCAGCAGTTCAGGGGCCCATCAGCCCCAGCATTTT,CASSSGAHQPQHF
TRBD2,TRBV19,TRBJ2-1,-,TGTGCCAGTAGTATGACTAGCGGATACAATGAGCAGTTCTTC,CASSMTSGYNEQFF
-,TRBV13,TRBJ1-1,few,TGTGCCAGCAGCCGGGGGGTCACTGAAGCTTTCTTT,CASSRGVTEAFF